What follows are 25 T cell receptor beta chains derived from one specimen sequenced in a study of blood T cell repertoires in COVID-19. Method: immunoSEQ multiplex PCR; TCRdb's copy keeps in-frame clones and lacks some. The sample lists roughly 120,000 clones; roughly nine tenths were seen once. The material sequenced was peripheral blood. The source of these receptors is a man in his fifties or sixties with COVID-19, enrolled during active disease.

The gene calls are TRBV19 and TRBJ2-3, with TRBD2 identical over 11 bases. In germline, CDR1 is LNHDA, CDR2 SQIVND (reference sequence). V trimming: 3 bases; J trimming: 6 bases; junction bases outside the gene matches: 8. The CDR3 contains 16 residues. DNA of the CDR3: TGTGCCAGTAGTATTCAGGGAGTAGCGGGGGGGGATACGCAGTATTTT. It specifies CASSIQGVAGGDTQYF.

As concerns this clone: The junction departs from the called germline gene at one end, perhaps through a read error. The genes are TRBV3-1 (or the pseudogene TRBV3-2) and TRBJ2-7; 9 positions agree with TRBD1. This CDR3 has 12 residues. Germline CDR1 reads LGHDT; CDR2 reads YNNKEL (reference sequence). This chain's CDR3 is CASSQDWDRVEF. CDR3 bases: TGTGCCAGCAGCCAAGATTGGGACAGGGTCGAGTTC.

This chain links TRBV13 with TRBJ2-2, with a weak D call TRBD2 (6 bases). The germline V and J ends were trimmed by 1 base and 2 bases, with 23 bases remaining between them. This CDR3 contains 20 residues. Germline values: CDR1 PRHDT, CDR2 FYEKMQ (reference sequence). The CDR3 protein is CASSLDHGGGDFSNTGELFF. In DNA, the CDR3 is TGTGCCAGCAGCTTAGATCACGGCGGAGGGGACTTCTCAAACACCGGGGAGCTGTTTTTT.

The CDR3 DNA sequence: TGCGCCAGCCGAACAGGGGGTTTTAACACTGAAGCTTTCTTT. Translated, it gives CASRTGGFNTEAFF. The genes are TRBV10-2 and TRBJ1-1, with TRBD1 identical over 8 bases. Germline CDR1 WSHSY, CDR2 SAAADI. This CDR3 comprises 14 residues. V lost 8 bases to trimming and J lost 2 bases; unmatched junction nucleotides: 7.

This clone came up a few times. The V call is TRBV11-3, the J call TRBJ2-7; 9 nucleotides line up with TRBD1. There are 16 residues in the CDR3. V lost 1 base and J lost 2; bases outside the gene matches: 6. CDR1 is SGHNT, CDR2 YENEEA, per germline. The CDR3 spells CASSLAAGTGTYEQYF. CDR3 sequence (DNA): TGTGCCAGCAGCTTAGCAGCCGGGACAGGGACCTACGAGCAGTACTTC.

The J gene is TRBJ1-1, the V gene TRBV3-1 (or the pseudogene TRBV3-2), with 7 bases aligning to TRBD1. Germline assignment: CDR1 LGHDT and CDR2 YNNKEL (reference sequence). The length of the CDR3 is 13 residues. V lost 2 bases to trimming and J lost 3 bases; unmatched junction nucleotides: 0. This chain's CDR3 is CASSQTGDTEAFF. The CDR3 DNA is TGTGCCAGCAGCCAAACAGGGGACACTGAAGCTTTCTTT.

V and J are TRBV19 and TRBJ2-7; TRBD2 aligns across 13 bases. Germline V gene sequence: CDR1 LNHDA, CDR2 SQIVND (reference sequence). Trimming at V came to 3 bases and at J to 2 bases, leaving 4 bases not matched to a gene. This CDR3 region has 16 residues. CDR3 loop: CASSIGLAGDTYEQYF. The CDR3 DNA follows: TGTGCCAGTAGTATCGGACTAGCGGGAGACACCTACGAGCAGTACTTC.

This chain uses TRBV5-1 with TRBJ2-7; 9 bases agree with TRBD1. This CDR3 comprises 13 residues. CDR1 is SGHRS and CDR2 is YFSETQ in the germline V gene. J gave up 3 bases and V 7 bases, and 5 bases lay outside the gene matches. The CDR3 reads CASGQGPNYEQYF. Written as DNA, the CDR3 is TGCGCCAGCGGACAGGGGCCAAACTACGAGCAGTACTTC.

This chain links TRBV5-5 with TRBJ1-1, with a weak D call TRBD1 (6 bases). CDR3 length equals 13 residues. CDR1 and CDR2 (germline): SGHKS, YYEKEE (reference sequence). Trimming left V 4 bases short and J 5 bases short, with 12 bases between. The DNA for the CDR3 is TGTGCCAGCAGCGGGGGGGCAGGAACTGAAGCTTTCTTT. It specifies CASSGGAGTEAFF.

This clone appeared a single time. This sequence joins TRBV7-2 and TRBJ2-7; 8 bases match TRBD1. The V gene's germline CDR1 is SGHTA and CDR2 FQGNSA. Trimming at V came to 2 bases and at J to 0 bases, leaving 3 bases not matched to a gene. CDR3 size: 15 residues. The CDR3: CASSLRTGSSYEQYF. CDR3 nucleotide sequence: TGTGCCAGCAGCTTAAGGACAGGGAGCTCCTACGAGCAGTACTTC.

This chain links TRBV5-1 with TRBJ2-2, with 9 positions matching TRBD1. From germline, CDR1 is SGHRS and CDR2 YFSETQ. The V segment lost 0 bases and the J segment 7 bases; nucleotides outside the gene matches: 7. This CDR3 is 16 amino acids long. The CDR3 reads CASSLGQGEGGGELFF. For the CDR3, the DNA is TGCGCCAGCAGCTTGGGACAGGGGGAAGGAGGCGGGGAGCTGTTTTTT.

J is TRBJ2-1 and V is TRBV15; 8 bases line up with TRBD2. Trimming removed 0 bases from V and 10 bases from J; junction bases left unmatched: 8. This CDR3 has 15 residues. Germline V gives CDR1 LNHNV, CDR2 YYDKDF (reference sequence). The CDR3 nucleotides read TGTGCCACCAGCAGAGATCGAGCGGGAGTAACCGAGCAGTTCTTC. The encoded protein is CATSRDRAGVTEQFF.

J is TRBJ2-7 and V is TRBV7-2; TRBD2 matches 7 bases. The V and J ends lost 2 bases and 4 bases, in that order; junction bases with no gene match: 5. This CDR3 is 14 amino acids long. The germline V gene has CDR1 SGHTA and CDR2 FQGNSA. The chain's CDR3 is CASSLREGRYEQYF. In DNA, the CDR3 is TGTGCCAGCAGCTTAAGGGAGGGCCGGTACGAGCAGTACTTC.

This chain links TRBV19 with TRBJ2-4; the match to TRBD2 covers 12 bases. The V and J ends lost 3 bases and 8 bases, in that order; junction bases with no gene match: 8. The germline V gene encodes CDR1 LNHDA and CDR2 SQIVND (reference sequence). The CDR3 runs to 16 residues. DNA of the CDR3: TGTGCCAGTAGTATCACTAGCGGGAGGTTCGGGGACATTCAGTACTTC. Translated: CASSITSGRFGDIQYF.

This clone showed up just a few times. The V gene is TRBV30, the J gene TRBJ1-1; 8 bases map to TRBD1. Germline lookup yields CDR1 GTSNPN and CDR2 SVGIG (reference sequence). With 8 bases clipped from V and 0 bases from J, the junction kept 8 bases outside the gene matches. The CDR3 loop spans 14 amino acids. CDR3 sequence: CAGFQGAMNTEAFF. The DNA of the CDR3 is TGTGCCGGTTTCCAGGGGGCTATGAACACTGAAGCTTTCTTT.

CDR3 residues: CASSQSRGLLEQYF. DNA of the CDR3: TGCGCCAGCAGCCAGAGCAGGGGTCTCCTCGAGCAGTACTTC. V usage is TRBV4-1 and J usage is TRBJ2-7; tentative D call: TRBD1 (6 bases). Trimming pared 3 bases from V and 6 bases from J, leaving 15 bases between. Looked up from germline, CDR1 is MGHRA and CDR2 is YSYEKL. The CDR3 totals 14 residues.

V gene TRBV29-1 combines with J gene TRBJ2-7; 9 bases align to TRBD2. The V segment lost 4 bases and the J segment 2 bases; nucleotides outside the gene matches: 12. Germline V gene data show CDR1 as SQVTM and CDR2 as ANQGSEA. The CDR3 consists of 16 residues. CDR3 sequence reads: CSVVSRASGATYEQYF. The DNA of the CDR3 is TGCAGCGTTGTATCGCGGGCTAGCGGGGCAACCTACGAGCAGTACTTC.

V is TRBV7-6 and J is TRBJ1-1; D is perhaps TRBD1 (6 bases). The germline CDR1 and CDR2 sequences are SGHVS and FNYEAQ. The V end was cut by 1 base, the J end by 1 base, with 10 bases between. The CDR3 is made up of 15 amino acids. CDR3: CASSLEGQPNTEAFF. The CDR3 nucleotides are TGTGCCAGCAGCTTAGAGGGACAACCGAACACTGAAGCTTTCTTT. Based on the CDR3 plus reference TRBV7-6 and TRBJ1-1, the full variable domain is GAGVSQSPRYKVTKRGQDVALRCDPISGHVSLYWYRQALGQGPEFLTYFNYEAQQDKSGLPNDRFSAERPEGSISTLTIQRTEQRDSAMYRCASSLEGQPNTEAFFGQGTRLTVV.

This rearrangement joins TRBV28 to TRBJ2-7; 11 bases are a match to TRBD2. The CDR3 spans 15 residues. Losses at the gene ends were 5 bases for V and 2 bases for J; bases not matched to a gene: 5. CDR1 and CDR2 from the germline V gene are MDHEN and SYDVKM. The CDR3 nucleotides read TGTGCCAGCAGTCTGAGACTAGCGGGACCCTACGAGCAGTACTTC. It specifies CASSLRLAGPYEQYF.

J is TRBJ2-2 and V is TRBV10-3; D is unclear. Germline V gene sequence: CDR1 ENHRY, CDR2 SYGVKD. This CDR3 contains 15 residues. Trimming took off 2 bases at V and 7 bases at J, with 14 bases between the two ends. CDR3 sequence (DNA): TGTGCCATCAGTGAGCGCGAACAGTACGGCGGGGAGCTGTTTTTT. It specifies CAISEREQYGGELFF.

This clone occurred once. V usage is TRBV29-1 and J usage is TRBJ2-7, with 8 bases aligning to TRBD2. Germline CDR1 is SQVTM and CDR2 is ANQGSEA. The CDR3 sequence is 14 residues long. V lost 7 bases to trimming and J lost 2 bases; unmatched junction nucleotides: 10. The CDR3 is CSASGGYKPYEQYF. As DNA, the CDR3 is TGCAGCGCCTCGGGGGGGTATAAACCCTACGAGCAGTACTTC.

The CDR3 nucleotides are TGTGCCATCAGTGAGGGGCCCAATAATTCACCCCTCCACTTT. Translated, it gives CAISEGPNNSPLHF. The chain has TRBV10-3 and TRBJ1-6; D call uncertain. The CDR3 contains 14 residues. Trimming removed 2 bases at V and 5 bases at J, with 7 bases between. Germline CDR1 ENHRY, CDR2 SYGVKD.

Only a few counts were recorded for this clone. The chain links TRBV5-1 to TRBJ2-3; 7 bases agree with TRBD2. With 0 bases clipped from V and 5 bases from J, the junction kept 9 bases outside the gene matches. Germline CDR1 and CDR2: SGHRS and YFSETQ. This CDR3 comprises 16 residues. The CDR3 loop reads CASSLGVVAGEDTQYF. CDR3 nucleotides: TGCGCCAGCAGCTTGGGGGTTGTGGCGGGAGAAGATACGCAGTATTTT.

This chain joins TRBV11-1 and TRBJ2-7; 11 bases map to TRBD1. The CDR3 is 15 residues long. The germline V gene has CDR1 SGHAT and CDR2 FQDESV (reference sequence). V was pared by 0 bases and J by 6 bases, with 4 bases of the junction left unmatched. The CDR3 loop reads CASSLARTGGTEQYF. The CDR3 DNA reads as TGTGCCAGCAGCTTAGCGAGGACAGGGGGCACCGAGCAGTACTTC.

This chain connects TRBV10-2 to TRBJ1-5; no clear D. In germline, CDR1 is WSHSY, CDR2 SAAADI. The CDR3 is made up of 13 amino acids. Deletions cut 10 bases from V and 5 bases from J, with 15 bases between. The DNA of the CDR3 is TGCGCCACCTCGCCCGAGATTCATCAGCCCCAGCATTTT. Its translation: CATSPEIHQPQHF.